Listed below are T cell receptor beta chains from one sample, sequenced in a study of OX40 agonist ivuxolimab in advanced cancers. Generated by immunoSEQ multiplex PCR, the TCRdb table keeps only in-frame clones and is missing some. Found here are nearly 80,000 clones, less than 85% of them singletons; the top ten hold around 0.45%. Material: CD4+ or CD8+ T cells sorted from blood, obtained in a trial of the OX40 agonist ivuxolimab. Source of these receptors: an adult with an advanced solid tumor such as melanoma, head and neck, liver or kidney cancer. CDR3s include the opening cysteine and the closing phenylalanine or tryptophan. Fields, in order: clone size, D gene, V gene, J gene, CDR3 protein, CDR3 DNA. The D gene is left open where the match is weak. Clone size, where shown, is once, few, many, or a class for clones that have expanded.

clone size: .; D gene: TRBD2; V gene: TRBV5-1; J gene: TRBJ2-2; CDR3 protein: CASSQQTSGESGELFF; CDR3 DNA: TGCGCCAGCAGCCAACAGACTAGCGGGGAGTCGGGGGAGCTGTTTTTT
clone size: .; D gene: .; V gene: TRBV6-6; J gene: TRBJ1-3; CDR3 protein: CASSYDGLSGNTIYF; CDR3 DNA: TGTGCCAGCAGTTACGATGGACTCTCTGGAAACACCATATATTTT
clone size: few; D gene: TRBD2; V gene: TRBV5-1; J gene: TRBJ2-3; CDR3 protein: CASSLAGGSTDTQYF; CDR3 DNA: TGCGCCAGCAGCTTAGCGGGAGGAAGCACAGATACGCAGTATTTT
clone size: once; D gene: TRBD2; V gene: TRBV2; J gene: TRBJ2-3; CDR3 protein: CASRSGVSTDTQYF; CDR3 DNA: TGTGCCAGCAGAAGCGGGGTGAGCACAGATACGCAGTATTTT
clone size: .; D gene: .; V gene: TRBV6-6; J gene: TRBJ1-1; CDR3 protein: CASSTGGTQNTEAFF; CDR3 DNA: TGTGCCAGCAGTACGGGTGGCACTCAGAACACTGAAGCTTTCTTT
clone size: .; D gene: .; V gene: TRBV19; J gene: TRBJ1-4; CDR3 protein: CASSILQGWSGKLFF; CDR3 DNA: TGTGCCAGTAGTATCCTACAGGGCTGGTCTGGAAAACTGTTTTTT
clone size: few; D gene: TRBD1; V gene: TRBV5-1; J gene: TRBJ2-3; CDR3 protein: CASSLVVTGGRDTQYF; CDR3 DNA: TGCGCCAGCAGCTTGGTTGTGACAGGGGGCAGAGATACGCAGTATTTT
clone size: few; D gene: TRBD2; V gene: TRBV7-2; J gene: TRBJ2-7; CDR3 protein: CASSSSSGSAYEQYF; CDR3 DNA: TGTGCCAGCAGCTCGTCTAGCGGGAGTGCCTACGAGCAGTACTTC
clone size: once; D gene: TRBD1; V gene: TRBV5-1; J gene: TRBJ1-2; CDR3 protein: CASSSDRVDSGYTF; CDR3 DNA: TGCGCCAGCAGCTCAGACAGGGTTGACTCTGGCTACACCTTC
clone size: .; D gene: .; V gene: TRBV13; J gene: TRBJ1-4; CDR3 protein: CASTERRGRENEKLFF; CDR3 DNA: TGTGCCAGCACTGAGAGGCGGGGTCGAGAGAATGAAAAACTGTTTTTT
clone size: .; D gene: .; V gene: TRBV6-6; J gene: TRBJ1-2; CDR3 protein: CASSYERGYGYTF; CDR3 DNA: TGTGCCAGCAGTTACGAAAGGGGGTATGGCTACACCTTC
clone size: .; D gene: TRBD1; V gene: TRBV28; J gene: TRBJ1-4; CDR3 protein: CASSLSQGAGDEKLFF; CDR3 DNA: TGTGCCAGCAGTTTATCACAGGGGGCGGGTGATGAAAAACTGTTTTTT
clone size: .; D gene: .; V gene: TRBV7-2; J gene: TRBJ1-2; CDR3 protein: CASSLVAGTRYGYTF; CDR3 DNA: TGTGCCAGCAGCTTAGTAGCAGGGACGAGGTATGGCTACACCTTC
clone size: .; D gene: .; V gene: TRBV5-1; J gene: TRBJ1-1; CDR3 protein: CASHDGTPNRFMNTEAFF; CDR3 DNA: TGCGCCAGCCATGACGGGACCCCAAATCGCTTTATGAACACTGAAGCTTTCTTT
clone size: few; D gene: .; V gene: TRBV6-5; J gene: TRBJ1-3; CDR3 protein: CASRLPGPGNTIYF; CDR3 DNA: TGTGCCAGCAGACTCCCGGGACCTGGAAACACCATATATTTT
clone size: .; D gene: .; V gene: TRBV28; J gene: TRBJ1-5; CDR3 protein: CASSLNQPQHF; CDR3 DNA: TGTGCCAGCAGTCTGAATCAGCCCCAGCATTTT
clone size: .; D gene: .; V gene: TRBV11-2; J gene: TRBJ2-3; CDR3 protein: CASSLIVRTDTQYF; CDR3 DNA: TGTGCCAGCAGCTTAATAGTCAGAACAGATACGCAGTATTTT
clone size: .; D gene: TRBD1; V gene: TRBV4-3; J gene: TRBJ2-7; CDR3 protein: CASSQRQGAYEQYF; CDR3 DNA: TGCGCCAGCAGCCAAAGACAGGGGGCCTACGAGCAGTACTTC
clone size: .; D gene: .; V gene: TRBV10-1; J gene: TRBJ1-2; CDR3 protein: CASSESAGFGGYTF; CDR3 DNA: TGCGCCAGCAGTGAGTCCGCGGGATTTGGAGGCTACACCTTC
clone size: .; D gene: TRBD1; V gene: TRBV4-1; J gene: TRBJ1-3; CDR3 protein: CASSQQGAVNTIYF; CDR3 DNA: TGCGCCAGCAGCCAGCAGGGGGCTGTGAACACCATATATTTT
clone size: .; D gene: .; V gene: TRBV7-9; J gene: TRBJ2-5; CDR3 protein: CASSLSGGGGRETQYF; CDR3 DNA: TGTGCCAGCAGCTTATCAGGCGGTGGCGGACGGGAGACCCAGTACTTC
clone size: .; D gene: TRBD1; V gene: TRBV7-8; J gene: TRBJ1-5; CDR3 protein: CASSLADRGLQPQHF; CDR3 DNA: TGTGCCAGCAGCTTAGCGGACAGGGGGCTTCAGCCCCAGCATTTT
clone size: .; D gene: .; V gene: TRBV9; J gene: TRBJ1-3; CDR3 protein: CASSVAGHTIYF; CDR3 DNA: TGTGCCAGCAGCGTAGCTGGGCACACCATATATTTT
clone size: few; D gene: TRBD1; V gene: TRBV5-1; J gene: TRBJ2-1; CDR3 protein: CASSLRQGLGNEQFF; CDR3 DNA: TGCGCCAGCAGCCTCCGACAGGGGCTGGGAAATGAGCAGTTCTTC